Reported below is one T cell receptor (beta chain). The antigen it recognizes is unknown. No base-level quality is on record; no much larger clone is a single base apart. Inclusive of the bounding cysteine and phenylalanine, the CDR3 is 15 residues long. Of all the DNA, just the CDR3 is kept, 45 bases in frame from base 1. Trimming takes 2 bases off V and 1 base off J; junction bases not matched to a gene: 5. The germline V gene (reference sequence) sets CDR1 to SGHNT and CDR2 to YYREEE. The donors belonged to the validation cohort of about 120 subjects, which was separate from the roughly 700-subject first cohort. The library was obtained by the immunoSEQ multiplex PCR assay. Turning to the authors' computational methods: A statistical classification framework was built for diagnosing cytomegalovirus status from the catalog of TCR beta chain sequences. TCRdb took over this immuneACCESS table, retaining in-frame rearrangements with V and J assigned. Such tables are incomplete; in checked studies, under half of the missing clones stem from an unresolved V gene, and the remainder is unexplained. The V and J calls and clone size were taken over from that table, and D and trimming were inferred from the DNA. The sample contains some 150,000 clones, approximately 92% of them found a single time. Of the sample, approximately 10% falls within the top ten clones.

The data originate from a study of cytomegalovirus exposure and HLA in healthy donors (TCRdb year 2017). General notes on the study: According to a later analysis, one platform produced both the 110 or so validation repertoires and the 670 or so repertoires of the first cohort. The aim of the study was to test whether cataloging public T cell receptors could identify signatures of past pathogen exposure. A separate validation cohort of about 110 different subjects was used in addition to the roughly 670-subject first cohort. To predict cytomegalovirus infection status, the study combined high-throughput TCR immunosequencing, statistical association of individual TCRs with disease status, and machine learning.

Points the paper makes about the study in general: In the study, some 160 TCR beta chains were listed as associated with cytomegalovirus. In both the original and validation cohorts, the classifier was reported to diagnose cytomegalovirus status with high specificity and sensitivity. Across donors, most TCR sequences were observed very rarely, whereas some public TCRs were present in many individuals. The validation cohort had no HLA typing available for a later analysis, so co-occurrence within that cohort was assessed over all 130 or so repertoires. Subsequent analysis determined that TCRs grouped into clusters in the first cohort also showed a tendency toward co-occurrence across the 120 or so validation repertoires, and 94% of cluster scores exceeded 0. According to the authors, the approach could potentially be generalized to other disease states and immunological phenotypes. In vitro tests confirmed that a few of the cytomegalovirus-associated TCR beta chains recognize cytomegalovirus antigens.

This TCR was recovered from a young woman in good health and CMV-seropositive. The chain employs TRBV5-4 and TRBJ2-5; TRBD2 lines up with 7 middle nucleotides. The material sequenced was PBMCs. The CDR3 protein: CASSFSGASQETQYF. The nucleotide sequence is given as TGTGCCAGCAGCTTCAGCGGGGCATCCCAAGAGACCCAGTACTTC. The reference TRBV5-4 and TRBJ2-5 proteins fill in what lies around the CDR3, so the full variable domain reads ETGVTQSPTHLIKTRGQQVTLRCSSQSGHNTVSWYQQALGQGPQFIFQYYREEENGRGNFPPRFSGLQFPNYSSELNVNALELDDSALYLCASSFSGASQETQYFGPGTRLLVL.